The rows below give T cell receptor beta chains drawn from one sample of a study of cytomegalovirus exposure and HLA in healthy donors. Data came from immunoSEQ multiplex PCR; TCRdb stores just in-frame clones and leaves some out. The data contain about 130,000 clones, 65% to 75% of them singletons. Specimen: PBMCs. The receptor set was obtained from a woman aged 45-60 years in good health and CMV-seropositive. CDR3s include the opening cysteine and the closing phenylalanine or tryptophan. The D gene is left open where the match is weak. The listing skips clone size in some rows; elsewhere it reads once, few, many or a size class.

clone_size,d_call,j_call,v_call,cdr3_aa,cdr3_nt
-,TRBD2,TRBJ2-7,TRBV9,CASSPAGLAGGEQYF,TGTGCCAGCAGCCCAGCGGGACTAGCGGGGGGCGAGCAGTACTTC
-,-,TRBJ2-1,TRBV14,CASSPLRGNEQFF,TGTGCCAGCAGCCCCCTTCGGGGTAATGAGCAGTTCTTC
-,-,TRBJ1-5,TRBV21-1,CASSNRSQPQHF,TGTGCCAGCAGCAATCGGTCTCAGCCCCAGCATTTT
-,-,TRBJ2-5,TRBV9,CASSPSFGMEETQYF,TGTGCCAGCAGCCCCTCCTTCGGGATGGAAGAGACCCAGTACTTC
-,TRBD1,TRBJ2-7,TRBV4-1,CASSQQQGDEQYF,TGCGCCAGCAGCCAACAACAGGGGGACGAGCAGTACTTC
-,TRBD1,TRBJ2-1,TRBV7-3,CASSGPTGNEQFF,TGTGCCAGCAGCGGCCCGACAGGGAATGAGCAGTTCTTC
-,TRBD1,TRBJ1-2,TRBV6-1,CASSETPGQGFNYGYTF,TGTGCCAGCAGTGAAACGCCGGGACAGGGTTTTAACTATGGCTACACCTTC
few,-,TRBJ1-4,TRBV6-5,CASSAAGGRGEKLFF,TGTGCCAGCAGTGCCGCCGGGGGTAGGGGTGAAAAACTGTTTTTT
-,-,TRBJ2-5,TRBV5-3,CAILSQGGLETQYF,TGTGCCATCCTCTCACAGGGGGGGTTGGAGACCCAGTACTTC
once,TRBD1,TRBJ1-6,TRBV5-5,CASSLGQGGGNSPLHF,TGTGCCAGCAGCTTGGGACAGGGGGGAGGAAATTCACCCCTCCACTTT
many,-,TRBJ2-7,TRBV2,CASSAADRPTYEQYF,TGTGCCAGCAGCGCAGCCGACAGGCCCACCTACGAGCAGTACTTC
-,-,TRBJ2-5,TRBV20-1,CSRWSGETQYF,TGCAGTCGCTGGTCGGGAGAGACCCAGTACTTC
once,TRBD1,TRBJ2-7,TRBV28,CASRVGQGLREQYF,TGTGCCAGCAGAGTTGGACAGGGGCTACGCGAGCAGTACTTC
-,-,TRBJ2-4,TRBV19,CASSASTADIQYF,TGTGCCAGTAGTGCCTCAACTGCGGACATTCAGTACTTC
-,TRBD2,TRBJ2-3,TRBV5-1,CASGPGLTEADTQYF,TGCGCCAGTGGACCGGGACTAACAGAAGCAGATACGCAGTATTTT
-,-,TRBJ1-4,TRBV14,CASSQGFGEKLFF,TGTGCCAGCAGCCAGGGTTTCGGGGAAAAACTGTTTTTT
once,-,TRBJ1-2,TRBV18,CASSPESNYGYTF,TGTGCCAGCTCCCCAGAGAGCAACTATGGCTACACCTTC
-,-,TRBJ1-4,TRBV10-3,CAISESRGRNEKLFF,TGTGCCATCAGTGAGTCACGGGGTAGAAATGAAAAACTGTTTTTT
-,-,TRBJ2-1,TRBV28,CASSDAGEQFF,TGTGCCAGCAGCGACGCGGGGGAGCAGTTCTTC
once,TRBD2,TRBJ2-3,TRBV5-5,CASSPVRGGAIDTQYF,TGTGCCAGCAGCCCCGTTCGCGGGGGGGCCATAGATACGCAGTATTTT
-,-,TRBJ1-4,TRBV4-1,CASSHRAVDEKLFF,TGCGCCAGCAGCCATAGAGCGGTGGATGAAAAACTGTTTTTT
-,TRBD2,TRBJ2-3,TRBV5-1,CASSRGTSGGQDTQYF,TGCGCCAGCAGCCGCGGGACTAGCGGGGGGCAGGATACGCAGTATTTT
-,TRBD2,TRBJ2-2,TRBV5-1,CASSFLAGTNTGELFF,TGCGCCAGCAGCTTCCTAGCGGGGACGAACACCGGGGAGCTGTTTTTT
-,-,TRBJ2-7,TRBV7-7,CASSLPGFRGPYEQYF,TGTGCCAGCAGCTTACCGGGATTCCGAGGACCCTACGAGCAGTACTTC
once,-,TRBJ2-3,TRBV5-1,CASSLGQRTDTQYF,TGCGCCAGCAGCCTAGGACAGCGCACAGATACGCAGTATTTT
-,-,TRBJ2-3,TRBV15,CATSRQTVDTQYF,TGTGCCACCAGCAGGCAGACAGTAGATACGCAGTATTTT
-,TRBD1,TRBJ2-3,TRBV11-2,CASSLGTGVLTDTQYF,TGTGCCAGCAGCTTAGGAACAGGGGTTTTGACAGATACGCAGTATTTT
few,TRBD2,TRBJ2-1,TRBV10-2,CASSESLAGGPRNNEQFF,TGCGCCAGCAGTGAGTCCCTAGCGGGGGGGCCGAGGAATAATGAGCAGTTCTTC
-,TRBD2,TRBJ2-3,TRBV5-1,CASSLTTSGSTDTQYF,TGCGCCAGCAGCTTAACAACTAGCGGTTCCACAGATACGCAGTATTTT
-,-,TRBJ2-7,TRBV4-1,CASSQASDYEQYF,TGCGCCAGCAGCCAGGCTAGCGACTACGAGCAGTACTTC
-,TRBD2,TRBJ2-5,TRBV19,CASKRSGQETQYF,TGTGCCAGTAAACGTAGCGGGCAAGAGACCCAGTACTTC
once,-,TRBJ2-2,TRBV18,CASSLLPGGPSTGELFF,TGTGCCAGCTCCCTACTACCGGGGGGCCCCAGCACCGGGGAGCTGTTTTTT
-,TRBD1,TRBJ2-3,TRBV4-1,CASSRAGGYTDTQYF,TGCGCCAGCAGCCGAGCAGGGGGCTACACAGATACGCAGTATTTT
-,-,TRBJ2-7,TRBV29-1,CSVLYSDRTYEQYF,TGCAGCGTTCTATACTCGGACAGAACCTACGAGCAGTACTTC
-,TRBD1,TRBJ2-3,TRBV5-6,CASSLTGGGADTQYF,TGTGCCAGCAGTCTTACAGGGGGCGGCGCAGATACGCAGTATTTT
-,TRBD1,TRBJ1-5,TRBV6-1,CASSTGGDGSQPQHF,TGTGCCAGCAGTACAGGGGGTGACGGTAGTCAGCCCCAGCATTTT
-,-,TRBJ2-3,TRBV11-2,CASSLNSDFTDTQYF,TGTGCCAGCAGCTTAAATTCCGACTTCACAGATACGCAGTATTTT
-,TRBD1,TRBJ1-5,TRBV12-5,CASGLTGGGQPQHF,TGTGCTAGTGGCCTGACAGGGGGTGGGCAGCCCCAGCATTTT
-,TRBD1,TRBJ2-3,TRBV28,CASSLRGLRTDTQYF,TGTGCCAGCAGTTTAAGGGGGCTTAGGACAGATACGCAGTATTTT
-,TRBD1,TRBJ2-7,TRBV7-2,CASSVDRILEQYF,TGTGCCAGCAGCGTGGACAGGATTTTGGAGCAGTACTTC
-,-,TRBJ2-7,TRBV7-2,CASSLAAGFPYEQYF,TGTGCCAGCAGCTTAGCAGCAGGGTTCCCCTACGAGCAGTACTTC
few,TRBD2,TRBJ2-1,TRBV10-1,CASSGTSGGPPKRDEQFF,TGCGCCAGCAGCGGGACTAGCGGGGGGCCTCCGAAGAGGGATGAGCAGTTCTTC
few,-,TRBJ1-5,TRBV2,CASSSGPMSNQPQHF,TGTGCCAGCAGCTCAGGGCCCATGAGCAATCAGCCCCAGCATTTT
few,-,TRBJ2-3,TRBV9,CASSVGLWGREDTQYF,TGTGCCAGCAGCGTAGGGCTTTGGGGGCGTGAAGATACGCAGTATTTT
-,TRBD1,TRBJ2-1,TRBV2,CASTPDRVGNEQFF,TGTGCCAGCACGCCGGACAGGGTGGGCAATGAGCAGTTCTTC
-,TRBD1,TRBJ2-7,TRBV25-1,CASTGQGGNEQYF,TGTGCCAGCACCGGACAGGGAGGAAACGAGCAGTACTTC
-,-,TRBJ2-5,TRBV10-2,CASSPPQGKETQYF,TGCGCCAGCAGCCCCCCCCAGGGCAAAGAGACCCAGTACTTC
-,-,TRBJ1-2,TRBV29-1,CSVQPRASPSGGYTF,TGCAGCGTTCAGCCTAGGGCCTCGCCTTCGGGAGGCTACACCTTC
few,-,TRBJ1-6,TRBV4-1,CASSRSITGRNSPPHF,TGCGCCAGCAGCCGTTCAATAACAGGGCGTAATTCACCCCCCCACTTT
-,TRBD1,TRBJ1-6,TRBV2,CASSDSRTGSNSPLHF,TGTGCCAGCAGTGACTCGAGGACAGGGTCAAATTCACCCCTCCACTTT
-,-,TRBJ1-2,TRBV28,CASSFLGVVYGYTF,TGTGCCAGCAGTTTTTTAGGGGTAGTCTATGGCTACACCTTC
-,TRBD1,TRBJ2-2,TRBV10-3,CAIGTGLTGELFF,TGTGCCATAGGGACAGGGCTAACCGGGGAGCTGTTTTTT
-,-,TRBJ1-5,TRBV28,CASSLGGTSNQPQHF,TGTGCCAGCAGTCTCGGAGGTACTAGCAATCAGCCCCAGCATTTT
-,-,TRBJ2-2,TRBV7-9,CASSWVVEQVNTGELFF,TGTGCCAGCAGCTGGGTGGTGGAACAGGTGAACACCGGGGAGCTGTTTTTT
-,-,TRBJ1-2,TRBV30,CARYRSGSGYTF,TGTGCCCGGTACCGATCAGGGTCCGGCTACACCTTC
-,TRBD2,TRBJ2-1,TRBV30,CAWKEPSGGINEQFF,TGTGCCTGGAAAGAACCTAGCGGGGGTATAAATGAGCAGTTCTTC
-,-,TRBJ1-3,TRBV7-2,CASSLLRGGNTIYF,TGTGCCAGCAGCTTACTCAGGGGAGGAAACACCATATATTTT